Included here is one T cell receptor beta chain sequence, with context. What it recognizes is unknown. The sample comes from a study of identical twins. General study results and limits: Out-of-frame TCR alpha sharing observed in monozygotic twins exceeded model estimates. It was cross-sectional statistical analysis, not following the same donors, that the conclusions relied on.

CDR1 is DFQATT, CDR2 SNEGSKA, per germline (reference sequence). The CDR3 is 15 residues long. The germline V and J ends were trimmed by 3 bases and 0 bases, with 12 bases remaining between them. The authors used template switching to add a universal primer site and gave cDNA unique molecular identifiers. One entry per CDR3 protein results from TCRdb running MiXCR on the 5' RACE reads. Of 1,800,000 or so distinct CDR3 sequences detected, around 29% appear once; the ten largest clones hold less than 0.35%. The chain has TRBV20-1 and TRBJ1-5, with D possibly matching TRBD1 (5 bases). The TCR sequence derives from a newborn girl in good health. The sample taken for sequencing was cord blood. The chain's CDR3 is CSASGGNPSNQPQHF. CDR3 bases: TGCAGTGCTAGTGGGGGGAATCCTAGCAATCAGCCCCAGCATTTT.